The table lists the clone carrying this TCR beta chain with a count of one. The record originates from a study of blood T cell repertoires in COVID-19. Per the original data handling: Researchers report that nucleated cell counts were estimated from reference gene primer amplification. Here immunoSEQ multiplex PCR was the method, and the copy in TCRdb shows in-frame clones only, minus some. V, J and clone size are taken as reported in that table, and D and trimming were inferred from the DNA itself. Of about 220,000 clones listed, 75% to 85% are singletons. Germline loops: CDR1 MNHNY, CDR2 SVGAGI (reference sequence). Trimming took off 7 bases at V and 1 base at J, with 9 bases between the two ends. CDR3 length equals 13 residues.

The chain joins TRBV6-6 to TRBJ2-3; no clear D gene. This sequence was found in a woman between 65 and 79 years old with COVID-19, enrolled during active disease. What was sequenced was peripheral blood. The CDR3 nucleotides are TGTGCCAGCATCCCAAGCGGCACAGATACGCAGTATTTT. It translates to CASIPSGTDTQYF.